This T cell receptor (beta chain) was sequenced during a study of identical twins. Germline CDR1 reads LGHNA; CDR2 reads YSLEER. V was shortened by 1 base and J by 5 bases, with 20 bases between the two germline ends. The CDR3 has 17 residues. Addition of a universal primer site occurred through template switching, and cDNA carried unique molecular identifiers. TCRdb re-derived calls from the 5' RACE reads in MiXCR, one entry per CDR3 protein. The sample includes about 520,000 distinct CDR3 sequences, approximately 22% of them seen just once. The same data also contributed to another study, on T cells expressing NK-cell markers.

This chain joins TRBV4-3 and TRBJ1-2; D is unclear. Sequencing was carried out using CD4+ T cells sorted from blood. This clonotype originated in a woman aged 18 to 35 in good health. The CDR3 region is CASSQVSLLQVAYGYTF. CDR3 sequence (DNA): TGCGCCAGCAGCCAAGTCTCTCTCCTCCAAGTGGCTTATGGCTACACCTTC.